The 25 T cell receptor beta chains reported below all come from one sample, sequenced in a study of response to subunit inactivated influenza vaccine. TCRdb reanalysed the RT-PCR reads using MiXCR and keeps one entry per CDR3 protein. The sample yields hundreds of thousands of distinct CDR3 sequences, 10% to 11% seen once. The source was PBMCs from blood, collected more than 35 days after vaccination. The receptors come from a middle-aged man who received an inactivated influenza vaccine.

This clonotype was counted between two and nine times. The V and J genes are TRBV5-1 and TRBJ1-5; D ambiguous. The V gene's germline CDR1 is SGHRS and CDR2 YFSETQ. Trimming took 2 bases from V and 9 from J, leaving 6 bases between them. The CDR3 is made up of 11 amino acids. The CDR3 nucleotides are TGCGCCAGCAGCTTCGGTAGGCCCCAGCATTTT. Protein sequence: CASSFGRPQHF. Full variable domain (rest looked up from reference TRBV5-1 and TRBJ1-5): KAGVTQTPRYLIKTRGQQVTLSCSPISGHRSVSWYQQTPGQGLQFLFEYFSETQRNKGNFPGRFSGRQFSNSRSEMNVSTLELGDSALYLCASSFGRPQHFGDGTRLSIL.

This clonotype has just a few counts. The chain combines TRBV20-1 with TRBJ2-2, with 11 bases matching TRBD1. The CDR3 covers 18 residues. Per the germline V gene, CDR1 is DFQATT and CDR2 is SNEGSKA (reference sequence). Trimming cost V 0 bases and J 5 bases; bases outside gene matches: 11. CDR3 residues: CSARDLRQGTGGTGELFF. CDR3 bases: TGCAGTGCTAGAGATCTAAGGCAGGGGACAGGGGGGACCGGGGAGCTGTTTTTT.

Ten or more counts support this clonotype. J is TRBJ2-7 and V is TRBV29-1, with no clear D. The germline CDR1 and CDR2 sequences are SQVTM and ANQGSEA. The V and J ends lost 1 base and 1 base respectively, with 8 bases between them. CDR3 length equals 13 residues. CDR3 DNA sequence: TGCAGCGTTGAAGCCAGCAGTTCCTACGAGCAGTACTTC. It translates to CSVEASSSYEQYF.

This clonotype was counted a few times. The chain employs TRBV7-6 and TRBJ2-7, with 11 nucleotides matching TRBD2. With 5 bases clipped from V and 1 base from J, the junction kept 10 bases outside the gene matches. The CDR3 contains 17 residues. The germline gives CDR1 SGHVS, CDR2 FNYEAQ. The CDR3 coding sequence is TGTGCCAGCAGCGTAGGGACTAGCGGAGCTGTTTCCTACGAGCAGTACTTC. Translating gives CASSVGTSGAVSYEQYF.

This clonotype was detected a few times. The chain has TRBV6-1 and TRBJ1-6, with D unresolved. CDR3 length: 16 residues. The V and J ends lost 7 bases and 2 bases respectively, with 15 bases between them. Germline V gives CDR1 MNHNS, CDR2 SASEGT. The CDR3 here is CASTASFQAYNSPLHF. Here the CDR3 DNA reads TGTGCCAGCACCGCGTCCTTTCAGGCCTATAATTCACCCCTCCACTTT.

This clonotype was detected many times. The chain couples TRBV12-3 or TRBV12-4 to TRBJ1-5; weak D call: TRBD1 (5 bases). V dropped 6 bases and J dropped 0 bases, with 12 bases sitting between them. This CDR3 comprises 15 residues. The CDR3 loop reads CASRGGRFSNQPQHF. CDR3 in DNA: TGTGCCAGCAGGGGGGGACGCTTTAGCAATCAGCCCCAGCATTTT.

V is TRBV4-1 and J is TRBJ1-2; D is perhaps TRBD1 (5 bases). CDR3 length: 15 residues. V lost 1 base, J lost 0 bases, and 9 bases lay in between. Germline CDR1 and CDR2: MGHRA and YSYEKL. In DNA form, the CDR3 reads TGCGCCAGCAGCCAAGTCAGGGCAACTAACTATGGCTACACCTTC. Translated, it gives CASSQVRATNYGYTF.

Only a few counts were recorded for this clonotype. V usage is TRBV4-2 and J usage is TRBJ2-3; tentative D call: TRBD2 (6 bases). The CDR3 loop spans 15 amino acids. Germline CDR1 reads LGHNA; CDR2 reads YNFKEQ. V was cut by 1 base and J by 3 bases, with 11 bases left in between. CDR3 in amino acids: CASSQVGRGTDTQYF. DNA for the CDR3: TGTGCCAGCAGCCAAGTAGGGCGGGGAACAGATACGCAGTATTTT.

The chain has TRBV28 and TRBJ2-7; D unresolved. Germline V lookup: CDR1 MDHEN, CDR2 SYDVKM. The CDR3 is made up of 14 amino acids. The V gene lost 3 bases and the J gene lost 0 bases, with 9 bases spanning the gap. The CDR3 sequence: CASSFNGLSYEQYF. The CDR3 bases are TGTGCCAGCAGTTTTAACGGCCTCTCCTACGAGCAGTACTTC.

CDR3 residues: CASSQGGQGGETQYF. CDR3 nucleotide sequence: TGCGCCAGCAGCCAGGGGGGACAGGGAGGAGAGACCCAGTACTTC. The genes are TRBV5-1 and TRBJ2-5, with TRBD1 matching over 9 bases. The trim removed 4 bases at V and 4 bases at J, leaving 8 bases unmatched. Germline V gene sequence: CDR1 SGHRS, CDR2 YFSETQ. The CDR3 has 15 residues.

The V and J genes are TRBV7-6 and TRBJ2-5, with unresolved D. V dropped 1 base and J dropped 3 bases, with 12 bases sitting between them. CDR1 is SGHVS and CDR2 is FNYEAQ in the germline V gene. CDR3 length: 15 amino acids. The CDR3 coding sequence is TGTGCCAGCAGCTTAGAAGGCTTTCGGGAAGAGACCCAGTACTTC. Encoded protein: CASSLEGFREETQYF.

This rearrangement joins TRBV12-3 or TRBV12-4 to TRBJ1-5; D is undetermined. Deletions cut 6 bases from V and 2 bases from J, with 14 bases between. This CDR3 region has 15 residues. The CDR3 DNA reads as TGTGCCAGCAGCCGGGCCTCTCGCGGCAATCAGCCCCAGCATTTT. The encoded protein is CASSRASRGNQPQHF.

Many counts were recorded for this clonotype. This chain links TRBV5-1 with TRBJ2-3, with D possibly TRBD2 on 6 matching bases. Germline loops: CDR1 SGHRS, CDR2 YFSETQ. CDR3 size: 12 residues. Deletions cut 4 bases from V and 6 bases from J, with 9 bases between. CDR3 amino acids: CASSLAGDTQYF. The CDR3 nucleotides read TGCGCCAGCAGCCTCGCGGGGGATACGCAGTATTTT.

Regarding this clonotype: The junction does not match germline at one end; this may be a read error. The chain combines TRBV5-5 with TRBJ1-2; D is ambiguous. Germline V lookup: CDR1 SGHKS, CDR2 YYEKEE (reference sequence). CDR3 length equals 12 residues. In nucleotides, the CDR3 is TGTGCCAGCAAATCTGAGCCGGGCGGAAAGTATTTC. Amino acid sequence: CASKSEPGGKYF.

The chain couples TRBV20-1 to TRBJ2-1; the match to TRBD2 covers 9 bases. The CDR3 is 15 residues long. The ends lost 6 bases at V and 8 bases at J; junction bases unmatched: 14. Germline V gene sequence: CDR1 DFQATT, CDR2 SNEGSKA (reference sequence). Here the CDR3 reads CSAAPSAGGKDEQFF. CDR3 bases: TGCAGTGCAGCCCCTTCAGCGGGAGGAAAAGATGAGCAGTTCTTC.

The V gene is TRBV6-2 or TRBV6-3, the J gene TRBJ2-1; D gene unclear. The V end lost 5 bases, the J end lost 7 bases, and 9 bases lay between the germline ends. The CDR3 has 12 amino acids. The germline CDR1 and CDR2 sequences are MNHEY and SVGEGT. Written as DNA, the CDR3 is TGTGCCAGCAGTCTGCAATCGAATGAGCAGTTCTTC. Amino acids: CASSLQSNEQFF.

This clonotype was counted between two and nine times. The CDR3 region is CASSLISGGYNEQFF. CDR3 in DNA: TGCGCCAGCAGCCTAATTAGCGGGGGGTACAATGAGCAGTTCTTC. V is TRBV4-1 and J is TRBJ2-1, with 10 bases lining up with TRBD2. V trimming: 4 bases; J trimming: 4 bases; junction bases outside the gene matches: 4. Germline values: CDR1 MGHRA, CDR2 YSYEKL. There are 15 residues in the CDR3.

This clonotype was recorded many times. The chain is built from TRBV12-3 or TRBV12-4 and TRBJ1-5; D may be TRBD1 (6 bases). The CDR3 sequence is 14 residues long. The germline V and J ends were trimmed by 5 bases and 3 bases, with 11 bases remaining between them. CDR3 DNA sequence: TGTGCCAGCAGTCTACAGGGTCTCAATCAGCCCCAGCATTTT. Translating gives CASSLQGLNQPQHF.

This clonotype was observed a handful of times. The DNA for the CDR3 is TGTGCCAGCAGCTTGGTTGAGGTGGCCGGGGAGCTGTTTTTT. Its translation is CASSLVEVAGELFF. The chain uses TRBV5-6 and TRBJ2-2; D unresolved. The CDR3 extends over 14 amino acids. Germline lookup yields CDR1 SGHDT and CDR2 YYEEEE. V was clipped by 0 bases and J by 6 bases, with 9 bases between them.

In its sample, this clonotype was seen many times. The rearrangement links TRBV12-3 or TRBV12-4 to TRBJ2-7; 9 bases are a match to TRBD1. The CDR3 sequence is 13 residues long. J was trimmed by 0 bases and V by 6 bases; bases with no gene match: 0. CDR3 sequence: CASRDRGSYEQYF. Written as DNA, the CDR3 is TGTGCCAGCAGGGACAGGGGCTCCTACGAGCAGTACTTC.

Ten or more counts support this clonotype. This chain uses TRBV12-3 or TRBV12-4 with TRBJ1-1; D gene ambiguous. The CDR3 consists of 14 residues. V lost 3 bases to trimming and J lost 0 bases, with 8 bases between them. The CDR3 DNA is TGTGCCAGCAGTTTTTCCCGGGTGAACACTGAAGCTTTCTTT. Translation: CASSFSRVNTEAFF.

This clonotype was seen repeatedly, ten times or more. This rearrangement joins TRBV19 to TRBJ2-1, with D possibly being TRBD2 (5 bases). This CDR3 has 13 residues. Trimming took off 9 bases at V and 3 bases at J, with 12 bases between the two ends. Germline V lookup: CDR1 LNHDA, CDR2 SQIVND (reference sequence). CDR3 nucleotides: TGTGCCAGCAGCCCTCGGGGCTACAATGAGCAGTTCTTC. It encodes CASSPRGYNEQFF.

This chain links TRBV15 with TRBJ2-2, with TRBD1 as a possible D gene (6 bases). V was cut by 5 bases and J by 6 bases, with 19 bases left in between. This CDR3 is 16 amino acids long. Germline-derived CDR1 and CDR2 are LNHNV and YYDKDF (reference sequence). For the CDR3, the DNA is TGTGCCACCAGCCGTGCAAGGGGGAATGTCCCCGGGGAGCTGTTTTTT. Translating gives CATSRARGNVPGELFF.

This clonotype was seen repeatedly, ten times or more. The chain joins TRBV20-1 to TRBJ2-3, with unresolved D. V was trimmed by 7 bases and J by 6 bases, leaving 11 bases between them. The CDR3 is made up of 11 amino acids. CDR1 is DFQATT and CDR2 is SNEGSKA in the germline V gene (reference sequence). The CDR3 DNA reads TGCAGTGGGGTATCGTGGGATACGCAGTATTTT. This gives the protein CSGVSWDTQYF.

This clonotype was seen a handful of times. The genes are TRBV12-3 or TRBV12-4 and TRBJ2-5, with D perhaps assigned TRBD1 or TRBD2 (5 bases each). V lost 6 bases, J lost 0 bases, and 8 bases lay in between. The CDR3 contains 13 residues. The CDR3 reads CASRGEYQETQYF. CDR3 sequence (DNA): TGTGCCAGCAGGGGGGAGTACCAAGAGACCCAGTACTTC.